A selection of T cell receptor beta chains follows, all from one sample in a study of cytomegalovirus exposure and HLA in healthy donors. Some clones are missing from TCRdb's copy, which holds only in-frame ones; the method was immunoSEQ multiplex PCR. This table holds roughly 110,000 clones, about 88% found once. Sequencing was carried out using PBMCs. These receptors originate from a woman under 30 in good health and CMV-seropositive. CDR3s leave out the opening cysteine and the closing phenylalanine or tryptophan. The order of the fields is V gene, CDR3 protein.

TRBV27 | ASSFSSNQPQH
TRBV7-8 | ASSLWPEDSNTEAF
TRBV28 | ASSLQGNYEQY
TRBV28 | ASGGQGSAYEQY
TRBV6-5 | ASRGTVYNSPLH
TRBV9 | ASSATSGVPGELF
TRBV11-2 | ASSLGVEGAF
TRBV18 | ASSSSQNSGANVLT
TRBV11-2 | ASSLQLAGPQETQY
TRBV29-1 | SVESGGRYEQF
TRBV23-1 | ASSQWRLTDSRPYNEQF
TRBV10-2 | ASSEAGNTEAF
TRBV6-5 | ASSSGYTEAF
TRBV6-1 | ASSPIRGSYEQY
TRBV12-2 | ASRQPGQRTEAF